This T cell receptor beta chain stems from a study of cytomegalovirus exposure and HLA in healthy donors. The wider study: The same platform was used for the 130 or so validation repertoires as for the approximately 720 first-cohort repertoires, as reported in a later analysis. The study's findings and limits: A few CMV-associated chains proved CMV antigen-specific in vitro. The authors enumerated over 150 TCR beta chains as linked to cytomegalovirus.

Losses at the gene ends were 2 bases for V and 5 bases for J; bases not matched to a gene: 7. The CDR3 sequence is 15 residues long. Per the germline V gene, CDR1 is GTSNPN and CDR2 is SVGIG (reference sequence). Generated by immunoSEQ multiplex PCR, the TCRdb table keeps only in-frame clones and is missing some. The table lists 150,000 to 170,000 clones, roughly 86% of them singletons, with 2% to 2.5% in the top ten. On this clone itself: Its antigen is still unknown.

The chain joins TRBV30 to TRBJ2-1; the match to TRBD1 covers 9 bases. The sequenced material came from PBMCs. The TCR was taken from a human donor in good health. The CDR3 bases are TGTGCCTGGAGTTTTGGAGGGGACAGGGACAATGAGCAGTTCTTC. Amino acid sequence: CAWSFGGDRDNEQFF.